These T cell receptor beta chains were read from a single sample in a study of blood T cell repertoires in COVID-19. The data were produced by immunoSEQ multiplex PCR, yet TCRdb's version contains in-frame clones alone and is incomplete. Of about 160,000 clones listed, 90% are singletons. Specimen: peripheral blood. The origin of the receptors is a man aged 55-75 years with active or convalescent COVID-19. The CDR3 runs from the conserved cysteine through the conserved F or W. Each record gives: clone size, V gene, D gene, J gene, CDR3 DNA, CDR3 protein. D genes are given only for firm matches. Rows give clone size only sometimes, using once, few, many, or a class for an expanded clone.

abundance: -
v_gene: TRBV18
d_gene: -
j_gene: TRBJ1-1
CDR3nt: TGTGCCAGCTCACCACCAGGACTCATGAACACTGAAGCTTTCTTT
CDR3aa: CASSPPGLMNTEAFF

abundance: few
v_gene: TRBV9
d_gene: -
j_gene: TRBJ2-1
CDR3nt: TGTGCCAGCAGCGTAAGACTAGTCCCCTACAATGAGCAGTTCTTC
CDR3aa: CASSVRLVPYNEQFF

abundance: -
v_gene: TRBV19
d_gene: -
j_gene: TRBJ2-4
CDR3nt: TGTGCCAGTAGCAATCCGGGGGACAGAAACATTCAGTACTTC
CDR3aa: CASSNPGDRNIQYF

abundance: once
v_gene: TRBV18
d_gene: -
j_gene: TRBJ1-1
CDR3nt: TGTGCCAGCTCACAAACGGACTTCAAGGTCACTGAAGCTTTCTTT
CDR3aa: CASSQTDFKVTEAFF

abundance: few
v_gene: TRBV2
d_gene: -
j_gene: TRBJ1-5
CDR3nt: TGTGCCAGCAGGCCACAGGGTCAGCCCCAGCATTTT
CDR3aa: CASRPQGQPQHF

abundance: few
v_gene: TRBV3-1/TRBV3-2
d_gene: -
j_gene: TRBJ2-7
CDR3nt: TGTGCCAGCAGCAGTGCGGCAGTCAGCTCCTACGAGCAGTACTTC
CDR3aa: CASSSAAVSSYEQYF

abundance: -
v_gene: TRBV3-1/TRBV3-2
d_gene: -
j_gene: TRBJ2-2
CDR3nt: TGTGCCAGCAGCCAAGGGGACTTCGGGACCGGGGAGCTGTTTTTT
CDR3aa: CASSQGDFGTGELFF

abundance: -
v_gene: TRBV27
d_gene: TRBD1
j_gene: TRBJ1-2
CDR3nt: TGTGCCAGCAGTCTATTAACTGGACAGGGGTCCTATGGCTACACCTTC
CDR3aa: CASSLLTGQGSYGYTF

abundance: once
v_gene: TRBV29-1
d_gene: -
j_gene: TRBJ1-1
CDR3nt: TGCAGCGTGCCCGGGAGGACGGCACTGGGCAGGAACACTGAAGCTTTCTTT
CDR3aa: CSVPGRTALGRNTEAFF

abundance: -
v_gene: TRBV21-1
d_gene: -
j_gene: TRBJ1-2
CDR3nt: TGTGCCAGCAGCAAAGCTGGCACGCCTAACTATGGCTACACCTTC
CDR3aa: CASSKAGTPNYGYTF

abundance: -
v_gene: TRBV7-2
d_gene: -
j_gene: TRBJ1-2
CDR3nt: TGTGCCAGCAGCTTAGTCCGCCATCAGGCTGCCTATGGCTACACCTTC
CDR3aa: CASSLVRHQAAYGYTF

abundance: -
v_gene: TRBV18
d_gene: -
j_gene: TRBJ2-7
CDR3nt: TGTGCCAGCTCACCACCGGCGACAGGTCTACTCGAGCAGTACTTC
CDR3aa: CASSPPATGLLEQYF

abundance: -
v_gene: TRBV7-2
d_gene: TRBD2
j_gene: TRBJ2-7
CDR3nt: TGTGCCAGCAGCCCCGCGGGGGGGAGGGCTGGCGAGCAGTACTTC
CDR3aa: CASSPAGGRAGEQYF

abundance: few
v_gene: TRBV6-5
d_gene: -
j_gene: TRBJ1-6
CDR3nt: TGTGCCAGCGGCAGGCCCCATAATTCACCCCTCCACTTT
CDR3aa: CASGRPHNSPLHF

abundance: -
v_gene: TRBV7-9
d_gene: TRBD1
j_gene: TRBJ1-3
CDR3nt: TGTGCCAGCAGCTTGACAGGGGTGGGAAACACCATATATTTT
CDR3aa: CASSLTGVGNTIYF

abundance: -
v_gene: TRBV2
d_gene: TRBD2
j_gene: TRBJ2-1
CDR3nt: TGTGCCAGCAGTGACCAGCGGGGGGGCCTAGGGAATGAGCAGTTCTTC
CDR3aa: CASSDQRGGLGNEQFF

abundance: -
v_gene: TRBV27
d_gene: TRBD1
j_gene: TRBJ1-2
CDR3nt: TGTGCCAGCAGTAACCGACAGGGGGCTTATGGCTACACCTTC
CDR3aa: CASSNRQGAYGYTF

abundance: -
v_gene: TRBV5-8
d_gene: -
j_gene: TRBJ1-2
CDR3nt: TGTGCCAGCAGCTTTAGCTATGGCTACACCTTC
CDR3aa: CASSFSYGYTF

abundance: -
v_gene: TRBV27
d_gene: -
j_gene: TRBJ2-3
CDR3nt: TGTGCCAGCAGTCCCAGAGGGCAGGGGACCGATACGCAGTATTTT
CDR3aa: CASSPRGQGTDTQYF

abundance: -
v_gene: TRBV7-9
d_gene: TRBD2
j_gene: TRBJ2-3
CDR3nt: TGTGCCAGCAGCTTAGATCTGGGCGGGAGGGTCGCGTATTTT
CDR3aa: CASSLDLGGRVAYF

abundance: -
v_gene: TRBV6-5
d_gene: TRBD1
j_gene: TRBJ1-2
CDR3nt: TGTGCCAGCAGTCGGACAGGGGTGGGATATGGCTACACCTTC
CDR3aa: CASSRTGVGYGYTF

abundance: -
v_gene: TRBV7-9
d_gene: TRBD1
j_gene: TRBJ2-5
CDR3nt: TGTGCCAGCAGCTTAGAGGCAGGGGGCTGGGAGACCCAGTACTTC
CDR3aa: CASSLEAGGWETQYF

abundance: -
v_gene: TRBV3-1/TRBV3-2
d_gene: -
j_gene: TRBJ2-1
CDR3nt: TGTGCCAGCAGCCAAGGAGGGGGAATGACCTACAATGAGCAGTTCTTC
CDR3aa: CASSQGGGMTYNEQFF

abundance: once
v_gene: TRBV4-2
d_gene: -
j_gene: TRBJ2-2
CDR3nt: TGTGCCAGCAGCCAAGATGTTTATAACACCGGGGAGCTGTTTTTT
CDR3aa: CASSQDVYNTGELFF

abundance: -
v_gene: TRBV6-4
d_gene: TRBD1
j_gene: TRBJ1-1
CDR3nt: TGTGCCAGCAGTGACTCTGGACAGGGATACACTGAAGCTTTCTTT
CDR3aa: CASSDSGQGYTEAFF